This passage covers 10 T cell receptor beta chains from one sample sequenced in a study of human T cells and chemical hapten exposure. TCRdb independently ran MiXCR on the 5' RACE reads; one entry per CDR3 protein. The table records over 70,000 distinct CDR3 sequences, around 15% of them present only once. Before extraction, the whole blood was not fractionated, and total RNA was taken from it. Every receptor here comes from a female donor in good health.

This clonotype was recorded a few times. The CDR3 is CASSEETGPGDTQYF. The DNA of the CDR3 is TGTGCCAGTAGTGAGGAGACTGGGCCCGGAGATACGCAGTATTTT. The V and J genes are TRBV19 and TRBJ2-3; D not certain. Germline CDR1 is LNHDA and CDR2 is SQIVND (reference sequence). With 5 bases removed from V and 5 bases from J, the gap between germline ends came to 17 bases. The CDR3 loop spans 15 amino acids.

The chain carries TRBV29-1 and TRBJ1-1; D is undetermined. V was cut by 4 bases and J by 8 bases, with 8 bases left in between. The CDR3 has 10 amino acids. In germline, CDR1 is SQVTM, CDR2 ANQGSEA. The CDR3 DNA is TGCAGCGTTGGGGGTTTCGAAGCTTTCTTT. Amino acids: CSVGGFEAFF.

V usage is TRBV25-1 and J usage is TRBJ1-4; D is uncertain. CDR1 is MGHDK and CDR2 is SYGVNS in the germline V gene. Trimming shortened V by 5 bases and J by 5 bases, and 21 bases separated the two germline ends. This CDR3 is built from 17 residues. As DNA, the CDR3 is TGTGCCAGCAGTCCACTTTCTGCGGACGGCGGGAATGAAAAACTGTTTTTT. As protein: CASSPLSADGGNEKLFF. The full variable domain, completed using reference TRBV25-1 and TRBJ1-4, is EADIYQTPRYLVIGTGKKITLECSQTMGHDKMYWYQQDPGMELHLIHYSYGVNSTEKGDLSSESTVSRIRTEHFPLTLESARPSHTSQYLCASSPLSADGGNEKLFFGSGTQLSVL.

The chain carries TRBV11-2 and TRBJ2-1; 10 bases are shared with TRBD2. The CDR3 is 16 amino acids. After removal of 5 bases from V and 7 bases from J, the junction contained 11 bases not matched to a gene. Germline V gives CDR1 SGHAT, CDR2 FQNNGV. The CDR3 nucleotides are TGTGCCAGCAGCCCACGAGGGCCGGGACTAGCGAATGAGCAGTTCTTC. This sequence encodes CASSPRGPGLANEQFF.

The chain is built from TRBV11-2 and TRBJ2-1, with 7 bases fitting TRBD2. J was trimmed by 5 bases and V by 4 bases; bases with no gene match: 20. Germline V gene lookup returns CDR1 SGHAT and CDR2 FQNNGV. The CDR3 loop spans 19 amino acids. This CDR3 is CASSSPVGSSGVMHNEQFF. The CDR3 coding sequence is TGTGCCAGCAGCTCCCCGGTGGGATCTAGCGGCGTCATGCACAATGAGCAGTTCTTC.

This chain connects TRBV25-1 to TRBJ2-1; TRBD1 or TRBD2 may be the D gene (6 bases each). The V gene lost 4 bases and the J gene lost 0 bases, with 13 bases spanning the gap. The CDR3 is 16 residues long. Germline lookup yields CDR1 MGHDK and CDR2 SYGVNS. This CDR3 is CASSGGAGSSYNEQFF. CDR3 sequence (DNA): TGTGCCAGCAGTGGGGGGGCAGGGAGCTCCTACAATGAGCAGTTCTTC.

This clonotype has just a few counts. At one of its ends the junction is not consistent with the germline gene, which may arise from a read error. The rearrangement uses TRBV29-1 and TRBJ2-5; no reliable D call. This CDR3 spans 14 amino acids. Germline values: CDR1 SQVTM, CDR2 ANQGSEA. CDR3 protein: CSVEDMFATETQYF. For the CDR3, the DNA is TGCAGCGTAGAAGACATGTTTGCGACGGAGACCCAGTACTTC. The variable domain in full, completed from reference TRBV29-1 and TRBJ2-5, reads SAVISQKPSRDICQRGTSLTIQCQVDSQVTMMFWYRQQPGQSLTLIATANQGSEATYESGFVIDKFPISRPNLTFSTLTVSNMSPEDSSIYLCSVEDMFATETQYFGPGTRLLVL.

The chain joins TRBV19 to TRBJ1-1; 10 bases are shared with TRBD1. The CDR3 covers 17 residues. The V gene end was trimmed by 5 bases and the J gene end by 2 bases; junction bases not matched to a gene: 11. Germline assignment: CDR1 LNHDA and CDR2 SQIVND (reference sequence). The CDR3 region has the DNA TGTGCCAGTAGTCCGCGGCGGACAGGGGGGCCTAACACTGAAGCTTTCTTT. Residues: CASSPRRTGGPNTEAFF.

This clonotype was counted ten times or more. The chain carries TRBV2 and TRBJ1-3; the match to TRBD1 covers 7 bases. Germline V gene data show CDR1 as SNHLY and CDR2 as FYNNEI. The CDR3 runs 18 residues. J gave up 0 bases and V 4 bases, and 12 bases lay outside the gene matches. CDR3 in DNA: TGTGCCAGCAGTGCTTTCCGTTCCGGGACAGCCTCTGGAAACACCATATATTTT. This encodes CASSAFRSGTASGNTIYF.

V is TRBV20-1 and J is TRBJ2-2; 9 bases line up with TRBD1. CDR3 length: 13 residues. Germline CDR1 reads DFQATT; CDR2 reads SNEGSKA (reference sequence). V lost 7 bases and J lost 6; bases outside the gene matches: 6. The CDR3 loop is CSVRDRAAGELFF. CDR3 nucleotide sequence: TGCAGTGTCCGGGACAGGGCGGCCGGGGAGCTGTTTTTT.